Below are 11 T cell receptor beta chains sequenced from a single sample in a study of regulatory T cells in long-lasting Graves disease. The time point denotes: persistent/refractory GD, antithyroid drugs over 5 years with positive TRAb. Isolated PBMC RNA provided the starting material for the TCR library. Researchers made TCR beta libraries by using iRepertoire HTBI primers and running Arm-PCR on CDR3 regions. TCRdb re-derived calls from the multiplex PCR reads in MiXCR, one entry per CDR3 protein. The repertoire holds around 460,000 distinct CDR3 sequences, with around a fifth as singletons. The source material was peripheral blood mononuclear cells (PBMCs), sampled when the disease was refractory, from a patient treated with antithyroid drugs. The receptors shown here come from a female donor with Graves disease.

CDR3 amino acids: CASSYSKGLPYEQYF. CDR3 coding DNA: TGTGCCAGCAGTTACTCGAAGGGACTACCGTACGAGCAGTACTTC. The chain combines TRBV6-5 with TRBJ2-7, with 7 bases matching TRBD2. The trim removed 0 bases at V and 4 bases at J, leaving 6 bases unmatched. The CDR3 contains 15 residues. Germline V gene lookup returns CDR1 MNHEY and CDR2 SVGAGI.

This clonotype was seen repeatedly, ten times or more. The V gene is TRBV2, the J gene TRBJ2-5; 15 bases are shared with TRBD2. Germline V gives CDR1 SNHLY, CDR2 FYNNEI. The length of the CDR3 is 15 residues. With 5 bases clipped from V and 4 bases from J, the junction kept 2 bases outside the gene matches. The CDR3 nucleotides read TGTGCCAGCAGTTCGGGACTAGCGGGGGGAGAGACCCAGTACTTC. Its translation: CASSSGLAGGETQYF.

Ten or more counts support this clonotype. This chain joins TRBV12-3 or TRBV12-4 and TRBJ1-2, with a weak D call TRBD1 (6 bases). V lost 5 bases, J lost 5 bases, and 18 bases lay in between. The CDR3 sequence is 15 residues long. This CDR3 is CASSDGEDSLYGYTF. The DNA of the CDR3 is TGTGCCAGCAGTGACGGGGAGGACAGCCTGTATGGCTACACCTTC.

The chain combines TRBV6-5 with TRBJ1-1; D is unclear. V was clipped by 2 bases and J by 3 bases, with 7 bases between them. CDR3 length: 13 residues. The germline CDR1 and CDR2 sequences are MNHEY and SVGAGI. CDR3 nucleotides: TGTGCCAGCAGTTACGACAAGTACACTGAAGCTTTCTTT. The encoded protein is CASSYDKYTEAFF.

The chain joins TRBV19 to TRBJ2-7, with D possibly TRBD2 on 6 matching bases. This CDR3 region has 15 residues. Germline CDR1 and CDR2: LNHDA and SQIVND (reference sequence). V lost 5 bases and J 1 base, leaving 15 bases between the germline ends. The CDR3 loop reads CASSFSAGFSYEQYF. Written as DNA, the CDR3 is TGTGCCAGTAGTTTCTCAGCGGGTTTTTCCTACGAGCAGTACTTC.

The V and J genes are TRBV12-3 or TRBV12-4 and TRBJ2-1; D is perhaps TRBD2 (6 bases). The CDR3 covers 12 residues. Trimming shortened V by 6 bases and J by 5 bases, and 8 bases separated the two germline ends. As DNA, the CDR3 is TGTGCCAGCAGGCGCGGGGACAATGAGCAGTTCTTC. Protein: CASRRGDNEQFF.

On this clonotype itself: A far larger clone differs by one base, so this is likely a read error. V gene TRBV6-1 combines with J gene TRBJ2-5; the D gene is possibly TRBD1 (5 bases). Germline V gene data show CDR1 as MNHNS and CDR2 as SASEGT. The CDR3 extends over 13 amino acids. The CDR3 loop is CASSRTLQGTQYF. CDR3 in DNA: TGTGCCAGCAGCAGGACACTTCAAGGGACCCAGTACTTC.

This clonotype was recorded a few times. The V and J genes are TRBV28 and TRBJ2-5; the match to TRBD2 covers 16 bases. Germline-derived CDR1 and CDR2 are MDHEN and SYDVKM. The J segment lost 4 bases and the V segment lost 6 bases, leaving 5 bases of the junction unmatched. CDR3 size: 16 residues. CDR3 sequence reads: CASSPGLAGGRETQYF. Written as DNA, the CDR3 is TGTGCCAGCAGCCCGGGACTAGCGGGAGGGAGAGAGACCCAGTACTTC.

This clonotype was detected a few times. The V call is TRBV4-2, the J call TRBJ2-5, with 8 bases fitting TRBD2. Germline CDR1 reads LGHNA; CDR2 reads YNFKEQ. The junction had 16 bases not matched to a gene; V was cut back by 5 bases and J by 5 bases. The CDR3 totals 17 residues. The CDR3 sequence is CASSNLAGGGPEETQYF. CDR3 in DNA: TGTGCCAGCAGCAACCTTGCCGGGGGGGGCCCGGAGGAGACCCAGTACTTC.

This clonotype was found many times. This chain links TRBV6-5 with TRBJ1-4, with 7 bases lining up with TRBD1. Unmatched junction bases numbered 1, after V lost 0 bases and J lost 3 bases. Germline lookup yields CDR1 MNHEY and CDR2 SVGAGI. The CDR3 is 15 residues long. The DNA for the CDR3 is TGTGCCAGCAGTTACTCGGGACAGCCTAATGAAAAACTGTTTTTT. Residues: CASSYSGQPNEKLFF.

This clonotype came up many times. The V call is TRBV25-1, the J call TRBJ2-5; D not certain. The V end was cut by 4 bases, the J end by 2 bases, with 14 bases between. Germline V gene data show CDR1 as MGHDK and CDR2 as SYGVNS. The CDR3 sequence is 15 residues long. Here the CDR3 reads CASSGLEKGQETQYF. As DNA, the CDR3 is TGTGCCAGCAGTGGCTTGGAAAAAGGGCAAGAGACCCAGTACTTC.